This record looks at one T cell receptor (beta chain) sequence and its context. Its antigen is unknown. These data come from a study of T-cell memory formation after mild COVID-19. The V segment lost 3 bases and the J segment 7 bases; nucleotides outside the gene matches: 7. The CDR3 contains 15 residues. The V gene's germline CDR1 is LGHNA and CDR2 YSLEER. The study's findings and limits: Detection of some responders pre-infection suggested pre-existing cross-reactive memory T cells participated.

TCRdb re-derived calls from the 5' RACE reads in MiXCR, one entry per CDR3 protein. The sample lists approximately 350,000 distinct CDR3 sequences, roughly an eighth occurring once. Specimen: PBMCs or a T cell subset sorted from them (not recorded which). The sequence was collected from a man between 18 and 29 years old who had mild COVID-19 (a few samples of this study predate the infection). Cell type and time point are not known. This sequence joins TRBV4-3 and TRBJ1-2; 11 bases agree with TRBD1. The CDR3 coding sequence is TGCGCCAGCAGCCAGGGGGACAGGGGGGCTCGTGGCTACACCTTC. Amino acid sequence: CASSQGDRGARGYTF.